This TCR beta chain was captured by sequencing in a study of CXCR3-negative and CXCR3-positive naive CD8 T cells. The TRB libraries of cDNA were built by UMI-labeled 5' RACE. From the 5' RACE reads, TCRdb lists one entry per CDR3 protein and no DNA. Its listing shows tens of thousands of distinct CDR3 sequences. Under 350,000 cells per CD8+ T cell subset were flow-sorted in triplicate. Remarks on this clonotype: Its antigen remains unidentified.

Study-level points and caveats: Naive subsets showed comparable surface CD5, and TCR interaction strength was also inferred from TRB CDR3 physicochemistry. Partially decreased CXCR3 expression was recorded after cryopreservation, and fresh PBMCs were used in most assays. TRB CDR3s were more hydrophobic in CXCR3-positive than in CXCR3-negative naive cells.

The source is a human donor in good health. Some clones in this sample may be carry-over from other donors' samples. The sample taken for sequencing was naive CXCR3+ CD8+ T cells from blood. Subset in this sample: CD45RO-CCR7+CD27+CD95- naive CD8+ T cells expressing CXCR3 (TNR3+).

The CDR3 here is CSASGAWMNTEAFF. The chain links TRBV20-1 to TRBJ1-1; the TCRdb D gene call, TRBD1, has no DNA to confirm it. The CDR3 is made up of 14 amino acids. The germline V gene encodes CDR1 DFQATT and CDR2 SNEGSKA (reference sequence).